The 23 T cell receptor beta chains presented below share a single source sample, sequenced in a study of read filtering for tumor transcriptome and immune sequencing. This library used about 400 ng RNA and molecular barcoded adaptors spanning alpha/delta and beta/gamma chains. Each CDR3 protein gets one entry after TCRdb re-called the reads with MiXCR. The table lists 40,000 or so distinct CDR3 sequences, roughly 12% of them singletons, with around 30% in the top ten. The sample taken for sequencing was a population of CD138-negative cells sorted from bone marrow. These receptors were collected from a donor at least 40 years old with multiple myeloma.

Concerning this clonotype itself: The junction departs from germline at one end; a sequencing error may be responsible. In DNA, the CDR3 is TGCGCCAGCAGCCAAGGTCCAGGGGGCATCGCTGAAGCTTTCTTC. This codes for CASSQGPGGIAEAFF. The J gene is TRBJ1-1, the V gene TRBV4-1, with 8 bases matching TRBD1. The CDR3 length is 15 residues. CDR1 and CDR2 from the germline V gene are MGHRA and YSYEKL.

This clonotype was recorded at least ten times. The chain is built from TRBV29-1 and TRBJ2-3; no firm D call. V shed 7 bases and J shed 2 bases, with 7 bases lying between them. Germline V gene sequence: CDR1 SQVTM, CDR2 ANQGSEA. The CDR3 contains 11 residues. This chain's CDR3 is CSGKYTDTQYF. DNA of the CDR3: TGCAGCGGAAAATACACAGATACGCAGTATTTT.

This clonotype was recorded many times. The gene calls are TRBV18 and TRBJ2-7; 11 positions match TRBD1. Trimming cost V 2 bases and J 5 bases; bases outside gene matches: 8. Germline V gene data show CDR1 as KGHSH and CDR2 as LQKENI. CDR3 size: 16 residues. CDR3 bases: TGTGCCAGCTCACCATACGGAGGACAGGGGGCCGACGAGCAGTACTTC. Its translation is CASSPYGGQGADEQYF.

The table lists this clonotype with many counts. The genes are TRBV28 and TRBJ1-2; unclear D gene. The CDR3 extends over 13 amino acids. The V gene lost 7 bases and the J gene lost 6 bases, with 15 bases spanning the gap. Germline CDR1 is MDHEN and CDR2 is SYDVKM. CDR3 region: CASTNRMANGYTF. The CDR3 DNA reads TGTGCCAGCACCAATAGGATGGCGAATGGCTACACCTTC.

The genes are TRBV4-1 and TRBJ1-1; D remains unclear. The CDR3 sequence is 15 residues long. Germline-derived CDR1 and CDR2 are MGHRA and YSYEKL. Trimming stripped 0 bases from V and 0 bases from J, with 8 bases between. The CDR3 nucleotides are TGCGCCAGCAGCCAAGACCTGGGGTTGAACACTGAAGCTTTCTTT. The encoded protein is CASSQDLGLNTEAFF.

This clonotype was picked up many times. The gene calls are TRBV7-2 and TRBJ2-1; TRBD2 matches at 12 bases. CDR1 is SGHTA and CDR2 is FQGNSA in the germline V gene. V shed 2 bases, J shed 8 bases, and the junction held 10 bases outside the gene matches. The CDR3 length is 17 residues. This chain's CDR3 is CASSLSSGGAKWYEQFF. The CDR3 nucleotides read TGTGCCAGCAGCTTATCTAGCGGGGGGGCAAAGTGGTATGAGCAGTTCTTC.

This clonotype has a count of ten or more. The rearrangement uses TRBV2 and TRBJ2-1, with D tentatively TRBD1 or TRBD2 (5 bases each). V shed 9 bases and J shed 8 bases, with 23 bases lying between them. The CDR3 is 15 amino acids. Germline values: CDR1 SNHLY, CDR2 FYNNEI. Here the CDR3 reads CARGDVGSRTHEQFF. The CDR3 coding sequence is TGTGCCAGGGGGGATGTGGGGTCTCGGACCCATGAGCAGTTCTTC.

The genes are TRBV6-5 and TRBJ1-6; maybe TRBD1 (6 bases). This CDR3 has 16 residues. CDR1 is MNHEY, CDR2 SVGAGI, per germline. The germline V and J ends were trimmed by 2 bases and 4 bases, with 12 bases remaining between them. The CDR3 spells CASSYTMDSYNSPLHF. CDR3 in DNA: TGTGCCAGCAGTTACACCATGGACAGTTATAATTCACCCCTCCACTTT.

In its sample, this clonotype was seen a few times. This rearrangement joins TRBV20-1 to TRBJ2-3; 13 positions match TRBD2. The CDR3 runs 15 residues. With V trimmed by 5 bases and J by 2 bases, 4 bases remained unmatched. The germline V gene encodes CDR1 DFQATT and CDR2 SNEGSKA (reference sequence). CDR3 bases: TGCAGTGCTCCTGGACTAGCGGGGGTCACAGATACGCAGTATTTT. This translates into CSAPGLAGVTDTQYF.

This clonotype occurred once. Germline is not matched at one junction end, which may reflect a read error. The chain carries TRBV12-3 or TRBV12-4 and TRBJ1-6, with a possible D match to TRBD1 (5 bases). The CDR3 extends over 16 amino acids. The CDR3 sequence: CASSDLTGRVNSPLHF. The CDR3 DNA reads TGTGCCAGCAGCGACCTGACGGGCAGGGTTAATTCACCCCTCCACTTC.

This clonotype was seen many times. The genes are TRBV2 and TRBJ2-6, with TRBD1 identical over 9 bases. The V segment lost 6 bases and the J segment 4 bases; nucleotides outside the gene matches: 10. Germline V gene lookup returns CDR1 SNHLY and CDR2 FYNNEI. The CDR3 length is 17 residues. The CDR3 loop reads CASRQNRGLGGANVLTF. The CDR3 nucleotides read TGTGCCAGCAGGCAGAACAGGGGGCTAGGCGGGGCCAACGTCCTGACTTTC.

This clonotype was seen many times. The V call is TRBV7-9, the J call TRBJ1-5; D remains ambiguous. Trimming cost V 5 bases and J 9 bases, with 11 bases left between them. Germline CDR1 is SEHNR and CDR2 is FQNEAQ (reference sequence). CDR3 length: 12 amino acids. The CDR3: CASSDPWGPQHF. In nucleotides, the CDR3 is TGTGCCAGCAGCGATCCCTGGGGGCCCCAGCATTTT.

This clonotype was recorded at least ten times. The V gene is TRBV15, the J gene TRBJ1-6; no clear D gene. Germline V gene sequence: CDR1 LNHNV, CDR2 YYDKDF (reference sequence). Trimming removed 0 bases at V and 14 bases at J, with 8 bases between. There are 12 residues in the CDR3. The CDR3 DNA sequence: TGTGCCACCAGCAGAGATCTGGGAACCCTCCACTTT. Translating gives CATSRDLGTLHF.

This clonotype was seen ten or more times. The chain joins TRBV6-5 to TRBJ2-1; no reliable D call. Trimming pared 6 bases from V and 5 bases from J, leaving 5 bases between. Germline lookup yields CDR1 MNHEY and CDR2 SVGAGI. The CDR3 contains 11 residues. The CDR3 spells CASRSDNEQFF. The CDR3 DNA follows: TGTGCCAGCAGATCGGACAATGAGCAGTTCTTC.

The V call is TRBV2, the J call TRBJ1-1, with a tentative D call TRBD1 (5 bases). Trimming shortened V by 6 bases and J by 10 bases, and 18 bases separated the two germline ends. The CDR3 loop spans 13 amino acids. The germline V gene encodes CDR1 SNHLY and CDR2 FYNNEI. CDR3 loop: CASRGDRNTVAFF. The CDR3 DNA follows: TGTGCCAGCAGGGGGGATCGGAACACCGTAGCTTTCTTT.

Turning to this clonotype: This sequence is one base from a far larger clone and is likely a read error. This sequence joins TRBV6-1 and TRBJ2-3, with 8 bases aligning to TRBD1. Germline V gene sequence: CDR1 MNHNS, CDR2 SASEGT. The junction had 9 bases not matched to a gene; V was cut back by 6 bases and J by 4 bases. The CDR3 loop spans 15 amino acids. The CDR3 sequence: CASRHETGASDTQYF. CDR3 DNA: TGTGCCAGCAGACACGAGACAGGGGCCTCAGATACGCAGTATTTT.

In its sample, this clonotype was seen a few times. The chain couples TRBV4-2 to TRBJ2-5, with TRBD2 matching 7 bases. The CDR3 spans 15 residues. The germline gives CDR1 LGHNA, CDR2 YNFKEQ. After removal of 0 bases from V and 3 bases from J, the junction contained 4 bases not matched to a gene. The chain's CDR3 is CASSQDPAGEETQYF. Written as DNA, the CDR3 is TGTGCCAGCAGCCAAGATCCTGCGGGGGAAGAGACCCAGTACTTC.

This clonotype came up many times. The chain carries TRBV28 and TRBJ2-3; D might be TRBD2 (6 bases). Germline V gives CDR1 MDHEN, CDR2 SYDVKM. V lost 3 bases and J lost 2, with 9 bases in between. The CDR3 has 14 amino acids. As DNA, the CDR3 is TGTGCCAGCAGTTTCTGGGGGGTCACAGATACGCAGTATTTT. Translation gives CASSFWGVTDTQYF.

This clonotype was detected many times. The chain employs TRBV20-1 and TRBJ1-1, with D maybe TRBD1 (6 bases). Germline CDR1 and CDR2: DFQATT and SNEGSKA (reference sequence). The CDR3 has 15 residues. V lost 3 bases to trimming and J lost 1 base, with 15 bases between them. This CDR3 is CSARGGGAKNTEAFF. For the CDR3, the DNA is TGCAGTGCTAGGGGCGGGGGGGCTAAGAACACTGAAGCTTTCTTT.

This clonotype occurred once. Germline is not matched at one junction end, which may reflect a read error. The chain recombines TRBV11-2 with TRBJ2-7; 10 bases align to TRBD2. This CDR3 has 15 residues. The germline CDR1 and CDR2 sequences are SGHAT and FQNNGV. The CDR3 bases are TGTGCCAGCTGCTTAGGAATTAGCGGGGGGCACGAGCAGTACTTC. As protein: CASCLGISGGHEQYF.

This clonotype has ten or more counts. This chain joins TRBV3-1 and TRBJ2-1; TRBD2 agrees at 9 bases. The CDR3 is 14 amino acids. Trimming cost V 2 bases and J 4 bases; bases outside gene matches: 0. Germline V gene data show CDR1 as LGHDT and CDR2 as YNNKEL (reference sequence). The CDR3 DNA follows: TGTGCCAGCAGCCAAAGCGGGGGGTACAATGAGCAGTTCTTC. Translation: CASSQSGGYNEQFF.

This clonotype was seen ten or more times. This chain links TRBV5-1 with TRBJ2-7; tentatively, D is TRBD1 (5 bases). Per the germline V gene, CDR1 is SGHRS and CDR2 is YFSETQ. There are 16 residues in the CDR3. V gave up 0 bases and J gave up 1 base, with 14 bases separating them. This CDR3 is CASSLAITGVSYEQYF. The DNA of the CDR3 is TGCGCCAGCAGCTTGGCGATAACAGGAGTTTCCTACGAGCAGTACTTC. Filled out from reference TRBV5-1 and TRBJ2-7, the complete variable domain reads KAGVTQTPRYLIKTRGQQVTLSCSPISGHRSVSWYQQTPGQGLQFLFEYFSETQRNKGNFPGRFSGRQFSNSRSEMNVSTLELGDSALYLCASSLAITGVSYEQYFGPGTRLTVT.

This clonotype was counted many times. The chain uses TRBV5-1 and TRBJ2-3; maybe TRBD2 (6 bases). The V gene's germline CDR1 is SGHRS and CDR2 YFSETQ. The CDR3 extends over 16 amino acids. Trimming took off 4 bases at V and 2 bases at J, with 17 bases between the two ends. CDR3 in amino acids: CASSRDSLTHTDTQYF. The CDR3 bases are TGCGCCAGCAGCCGGGACTCACTAACTCACACAGATACGCAGTATTTT.